The 11 T cell receptor beta chains listed next were all sequenced from one sample in a study of CXCR3-negative and CXCR3-positive naive CD8 T cells. TRB cDNA was prepared as libraries by UMI-labeled 5' RACE. Reprocessing the 5' RACE reads, TCRdb reports a single entry for every CDR3 protein and omits DNA. The sample totals 50,000 to 55,000 distinct CDR3 sequences. Sequenced material: naive CXCR3- CD8+ T cells from blood. Documented subset: CD45RO-CCR7+CD27+CD95- naive CD8+ T cells lacking CXCR3 (TNR3-). Source of these receptors: a human donor in good health. Some clones in this sample may be carry-over from other donors' samples.

V usage is TRBV7-2 and J usage is TRBJ2-7; checking the TCRdb D call of TRBD2 is not possible without DNA. CDR1 and CDR2 from the germline V gene are SGHTA and FQGNSA. The CDR3 has 16 amino acids. CDR3 loop: CASSLLAGGPPYEQYF.

The chain couples TRBV29-1 to TRBJ1-2; lacking DNA, the TRBD1 call made by TCRdb goes unchecked. There are 14 residues in the CDR3. Germline lookup yields CDR1 SQVTM and CDR2 ANQGSEA. Here the CDR3 reads CSVMTRNRDDGYTF.

V is TRBV28 and J is TRBJ2-5. This CDR3 region has 15 residues. The germline gives CDR1 MDHEN, CDR2 SYDVKM. CDR3 in amino acids: CASSLSGLTQETQYF. Full variable domain (remainder filled in from reference TRBV28 and TRBJ2-5): DVKVTQSSRYLVKRTGEKVFLECVQDMDHENMFWYRQDPGLGLRLIYFSYDVKMKEKGDIPEGYSVSREKKERFSLILESASTNQTSMYLCASSLSGLTQETQYFGPGTRLLVL.

The chain couples TRBV4-2 to TRBJ2-7; TCRdb gives TRBD2 as the D gene, but with no DNA this cannot be confirmed. CDR1 and CDR2 from the germline V gene are LGHNA and YNFKEQ. This CDR3 has 17 amino acids. This CDR3 is CASSQDVLLERRYEQYF.

The chain couples TRBV7-8 to TRBJ2-3; TCRdb's assignment of TRBD1 cannot be checked, as there is no DNA. CDR1 is SGHVS, CDR2 FQNEAQ, per germline. The CDR3 totals 15 residues. CDR3 protein: CASSLWVSPGDTQYF.

The chain joins TRBV27 to TRBJ1-4. The CDR3 sequence is 15 residues long. The germline CDR1 and CDR2 sequences are MNHEY and SMNVEV (reference sequence). CDR3 amino acids: CASSPPNWESEKLFF.

The rearrangement links TRBV29-1 to TRBJ2-1; with no DNA, the TCRdb D assignment of TRBD1 cannot be verified. Germline V CDR1 and CDR2: SQVTM, ANQGSEA. The CDR3 spans 18 residues. CDR3 loop: CSVVFQGTSHRWDNEQFF.

The V call is TRBV15, the J call TRBJ1-4. Looked up from germline, CDR1 is LNHNV and CDR2 is YYDKDF (reference sequence). This CDR3 has 16 amino acids. This CDR3 is CATSRDGGGAREKLFF.

The V call is TRBV6-5, the J call TRBJ1-1; TCRdb indicates TRBD1, and absent DNA this call remains unverified. The germline V gene encodes CDR1 MNHEY and CDR2 SVGAGI. The CDR3 sequence is 14 residues long. The CDR3 loop is CASSYGGLSTEAFF.

The chain carries TRBV21-1 and TRBJ2-6. TRBV21-1 is termed a pseudogene. CDR3 length: 16 residues. Here the CDR3 reads CASSWDPDSGANVLTF.

The chain has TRBV5-1 and TRBJ1-5; TCRdb designates TRBD1, a call that cannot be tested without DNA. The V gene's germline CDR1 is SGHRS and CDR2 YFSETQ. The CDR3 runs 14 residues. CDR3 sequence: CASSLAWGVQPQHF.